The present T cell receptor (beta chain) was sequenced within a study of T cells after yellow fever vaccination. TCRdb ran MiXCR on the 5' RACE reads and lists one entry per CDR3 protein. This sample has around 300,000 distinct CDR3 sequences, with around 4.3% found just once. At least ten counts were recorded for this clonotype. This CDR3 is built from 11 residues. The ends were cut back, 7 bases at V and 5 bases at J, with 8 bases in the middle. The origin of this receptor is a man between 18 and 35 years old who received the YFV17D yellow fever vaccine. The specimen comprised PBMCs, sampled 15 days after the yellow fever booster vaccination. The chain couples TRBV12-3 or TRBV12-4 to TRBJ2-5; D gene unclear. The CDR3 is CASTHGETQYF. DNA for the CDR3: TGTGCCAGCACCCACGGGGAGACCCAGTACTTC.